Shown below are 15 T cell receptor beta chains from a single sample sequenced in a study of Tregs in tolerant kidney transplant recipients (dated by TCRdb to between 2018 and 2021). The receptor library was made with the immunoSEQ multiplex PCR assay. In TCRdb, the immuneACCESS table is reduced to in-frame sequences with V and J assigned. These tables do not hold every clone; where another copy was compared, an unresolved V gene accounts for under half, and the others remain unexplained. The table for this sample lists around 120,000 clones; almost 95% of them were counted only once. Of the sample, over 0.5% falls within the top ten clones. Sequencing was carried out using CD4+ T cells from blood. All receptors derive from a human donor in good health.

V usage is TRBV5-6 and J usage is TRBJ1-1, with TRBD1 as a possible D gene (5 bases). Germline V gene sequence: CDR1 SGHDT, CDR2 YYEEEE. The CDR3 runs 14 residues. V dropped 4 bases and J dropped 1 base, with 11 bases sitting between them. CDR3 sequence reads: CASSRGQKNTEAFF. CDR3 nucleotide sequence: TGTGCCAGCAGCCGAGGACAAAAGAACACTGAAGCTTTCTTT. Variable domain in full (rest from reference TRBV5-6 and TRBJ1-1): DAGVTQSPTHLIKTRGQQVTLRCSPKSGHDTVSWYQQALGQGPQFIFQYYEEEERQRGNFPDRFSGHQFPNYSSELNVNALLLGDSALYLCASSRGQKNTEAFFGQGTRLTVV.

This rearrangement joins TRBV7-2 to TRBJ1-5, with 8 bases that match TRBD1. The CDR3 contains 15 residues. The germline V gene encodes CDR1 SGHTA and CDR2 FQGNSA. V gave up 2 bases and J gave up 7 bases; unmatched junction bases: 7. CDR3 amino acids: CASSLQGQGTQPQHF. CDR3 in DNA: TGTGCCAGCAGCTTACAAGGACAGGGAACCCAGCCCCAGCATTTT.

The gene calls are TRBV29-1 and TRBJ2-7, with TRBD2 identical over 7 bases. Germline CDR1 reads SQVTM; CDR2 reads ANQGSEA. The CDR3 has 15 residues. Trimming at V came to 7 bases and at J to 5 bases, leaving 17 bases not matched to a gene. In DNA form, the CDR3 reads TGCAGCGCACGGGGAAGTCGGGAGGCTGCGGACGAGCAGTACTTC. Protein: CSARGSREAADEQYF.

The chain recombines TRBV5-1 with TRBJ2-1, with a possible D match to TRBD1 (6 bases). Between the trimmed V and J ends, which lost 6 bases and 2 bases, there was a span of 12 bases. Germline lookup yields CDR1 SGHRS and CDR2 YFSETQ. The CDR3 consists of 14 residues. The CDR3 sequence: CASNSDRPYNEQFF. CDR3 sequence (DNA): TGCGCCAGCAATTCGGACAGACCCTACAATGAGCAGTTCTTC.

This clone was seen a single time. The CDR3 nucleotides read TGTGCCAGCAGACCGACAGGGGGCATGAACGAGCAGTACTTC. Protein product: CASRPTGGMNEQYF. The chain employs TRBV2 and TRBJ2-7; 10 bases agree with TRBD1. CDR3 length: 14 amino acids. Germline V lookup: CDR1 SNHLY, CDR2 FYNNEI. Trimming removed 6 bases from V and 5 bases from J; junction bases left unmatched: 7.

CDR3 DNA: TGTGCCAGCAAAAAGAGTAGCGGGGCGAACACCGGGGAGCTGTTTTTT. This encodes CASKKSSGANTGELFF. V is TRBV2 and J is TRBJ2-2; 8 bases match TRBD2. Trimming at V came to 7 bases and at J to 0 bases, leaving 7 bases not matched to a gene. This CDR3 is built from 16 residues. Germline V gene sequence: CDR1 SNHLY, CDR2 FYNNEI. Together with reference TRBV2 and TRBJ2-2, the CDR3 gives the full variable domain: EPEVTQTPSHQVTQMGQEVILRCVPISNHLYFYWYRQILGQKVEFLVSFYNNEISEKSEIFDDQFSVERPDGSNFTLKIRSTKLEDSAMYFCASKKSSGANTGELFFGEGSRLTVL.

V usage is TRBV6-5 and J usage is TRBJ1-4, with D possibly TRBD1 on 6 matching bases. Looked up from germline, CDR1 is MNHEY and CDR2 is SVGAGI. Trimming left V 2 bases short and J 10 bases short, with 14 bases between. The CDR3 is 14 residues long. CDR3 residues: CASSYRAGEGKLFF. The CDR3, as DNA: TGTGCCAGCAGTTACAGGGCAGGGGAGGGAAAACTGTTTTTT.

This chain joins TRBV6-5 and TRBJ1-1; D call uncertain. This CDR3 comprises 13 residues. Germline CDR1 reads MNHEY; CDR2 reads SVGAGI. The V and J ends lost 2 bases and 1 base respectively, with 5 bases between them. CDR3 sequence reads: CASSYTANTEAFF. As DNA, the CDR3 is TGTGCCAGCAGTTACACAGCGAACACTGAAGCTTTCTTT.

The chain combines TRBV7-9 with TRBJ1-5; no clear D. CDR1 is SEHNR, CDR2 FQNEAQ, per germline (reference sequence). This CDR3 spans 18 amino acids. Trimming left V 0 bases short and J 4 bases short, with 19 bases between. The CDR3 here is CASSLAPLAKNGNQPQHF. The DNA for the CDR3 is TGTGCCAGCAGCTTAGCCCCCCTTGCCAAGAATGGGAATCAGCCCCAGCATTTT.

The gene calls are TRBV6-5 and TRBJ2-2; the match to TRBD2 covers 7 bases. In germline, CDR1 is MNHEY, CDR2 SVGAGI. The CDR3 runs 14 residues. V lost 6 bases to trimming and J lost 1 base; unmatched junction nucleotides: 2. CDR3 DNA: TGTGCCAGCAGCTCTAGCGGGAACACCGGGGAGCTGTTTTTT. It specifies CASSSSGNTGELFF.

V is TRBV2 and J is TRBJ2-2, with 8 bases matching TRBD2. Germline CDR1 is SNHLY and CDR2 is FYNNEI. The CDR3 is 15 residues long. V dropped 6 bases and J dropped 0; count of bases not matched to a gene: 3. The CDR3 loop reads CASRVLAANTGELFF. The CDR3 DNA sequence: TGTGCCAGCAGAGTACTAGCGGCGAACACCGGGGAGCTGTTTTTT.

This rearrangement joins TRBV11-2 to TRBJ2-1; TRBD2 is a possible D gene (6 bases). The germline gives CDR1 SGHAT, CDR2 FQNNGV. V was shortened by 0 bases and J by 6 bases, with 15 bases between the two germline ends. CDR3 length equals 16 residues. The DNA for the CDR3 is TGTGCCAGCAGCTTAGAGGTGACTAGTGGGTTCAATGAGCAGTTCTTC. Amino acid sequence: CASSLEVTSGFNEQFF.

The V call is TRBV9, the J call TRBJ2-7; TRBD1 aligns across 8 bases. The CDR3 spans 13 residues. Per germline, CDR1 SGDLS and CDR2 YYNGEE. The J segment lost 5 bases and the V segment lost 6 bases, leaving 7 bases of the junction unmatched. CDR3 DNA sequence: TGTGCCAGCACCCGTGACAGGGGCAACGAGCAGTACTTC. This codes for CASTRDRGNEQYF.

The gene calls are TRBV7-6 and TRBJ1-5; D remains unclear. The CDR3 is made up of 17 amino acids. Germline V gives CDR1 SGHVS, CDR2 FNYEAQ. V lost 5 bases to trimming and J lost 6 bases, with 23 bases between them. CDR3 in DNA: TGTGCCAGCAGCCCCGACTCCCCTTTTGGGAGCTTTCAGCCCCAGCATTTT. The encoded protein is CASSPDSPFGSFQPQHF.

CDR3: CASSLRLAGFGANVLTF. Written as DNA, the CDR3 is TGTGCCAGTAGTCTCCGACTAGCGGGGTTTGGGGCCAACGTCCTGACTTTC. The V and J genes are TRBV19 and TRBJ2-6, with 11 bases identical to TRBD2. The junction had 6 bases not matched to a gene; V was cut back by 5 bases and J by 3 bases. Germline V gene lookup returns CDR1 LNHDA and CDR2 SQIVND (reference sequence). The CDR3 spans 17 residues.